One sample yielded the 7 T cell receptor beta chains listed below, sequenced in a study of blood T cells in healthy people across ages. Alongside a J-beta primer mix, a sample-barcoded 5' primer served in a second PCR lasting roughly 6 to 12 cycles. TCRdb processed the 5' RACE reads anew with MiXCR; each CDR3 protein has one entry. Of hundreds of thousands of distinct CDR3 sequences listed, more than 45% are singletons. The sample was blood. Every receptor here comes from a man aged 25 to 40 in good health.

V and J are TRBV27 and TRBJ2-5, with 9 bases identical to TRBD2. The end of the DNA fits TRBJ2-7 better, so the J call may be wrong. The CDR3 loop spans 15 amino acids. CDR1 is MNHEY and CDR2 is SMNVEV in the germline V gene (reference sequence). CDR3 nucleotides: TGTGCCAGCCGGACAGTGACTAGCGGATACTACGAGCAGTACTTC. Amino acid sequence: CASRTVTSGYYEQYF.

This clonotype was found a few times. The chain carries TRBV11-3 and TRBJ2-1; possibly TRBD1 for D (5 bases). CDR3 size: 15 residues. Trimming stripped 1 base from V and 2 bases from J, with 9 bases between. Germline V CDR1 and CDR2: SGHNT, YENEEA. This CDR3 reads CASSLVQGPYNEQFF. The CDR3 DNA is TGTGCCAGCAGCTTAGTTCAGGGCCCCTACAATGAGCAGTTCTTC.

This clonotype was recorded once. V is TRBV4-2 and J is TRBJ1-1; D perhaps matches TRBD1 (5 bases). The CDR3 runs to 16 residues. The V end lost 3 bases, the J end lost 1 base, and 15 bases lay between the germline ends. Germline assignment: CDR1 LGHNA and CDR2 YNFKEQ. In DNA form, the CDR3 reads TGTGCCAGCAGCCAGGCGGTCGGAGGGGCGAACACTGAAGCTTTCTTT. It codes for CASSQAVGGANTEAFF.

This sequence joins TRBV28 and TRBJ2-7, with D perhaps being TRBD1 or TRBD2 (5 bases each). Per germline, CDR1 MDHEN and CDR2 SYDVKM. Trimming stripped 5 bases from V and 5 bases from J, with 19 bases between. The CDR3 length is 15 residues. DNA for the CDR3: TGTGCCAGCAGTCCCGCCGGGACGGGCGATGACGAGCAGTACTTC. As protein: CASSPAGTGDDEQYF. The whole variable domain, remainder taken from reference TRBV28 and TRBJ2-7, is DVKVTQSSRYLVKRTGEKVFLECVQDMDHENMFWYRQDPGLGLRLIYFSYDVKMKEKGDIPEGYSVSREKKERFSLILESASTNQTSMYLCASSPAGTGDDEQYFGPGTRLTVT.

This chain links TRBV10-2 with TRBJ2-7, with a tentative D call TRBD1 (6 bases). Looked up from germline, CDR1 is WSHSY and CDR2 is SAAADI. Between the trimmed V and J ends, which lost 6 bases and 4 bases, there was a span of 10 bases. The CDR3 extends over 12 amino acids. CDR3 amino acids: CASRKTGYEQYF. The DNA of the CDR3 is TGCGCCAGCAGGAAGACAGGTTACGAGCAGTACTTC.

The chain joins TRBV27 to TRBJ2-5; the D call may be TRBD1 or TRBD2 (5 bases each). The end of the DNA aligns better with TRBJ2-7, so the J call may be wrong. This CDR3 is built from 15 residues. The germline V gene has CDR1 MNHEY and CDR2 SMNVEV (reference sequence). As DNA, the CDR3 is TGTGCCAGCAGCCCGGAGTGGGGGAGCAATTACGAGCAGTACTTC. As protein: CASSPEWGSNYEQYF.

This chain joins TRBV2 and TRBJ2-5; D might be TRBD2 (6 bases). With 1 base removed from V and 3 bases from J, the gap between germline ends came to 6 bases. Germline assignment: CDR1 SNHLY and CDR2 FYNNEI. CDR3 length equals 13 residues. CDR3 DNA sequence: TGTGCCAGCAGTGAAGGGAGGGAAGAGACCCAGTACTTC. Protein sequence: CASSEGREETQYF.